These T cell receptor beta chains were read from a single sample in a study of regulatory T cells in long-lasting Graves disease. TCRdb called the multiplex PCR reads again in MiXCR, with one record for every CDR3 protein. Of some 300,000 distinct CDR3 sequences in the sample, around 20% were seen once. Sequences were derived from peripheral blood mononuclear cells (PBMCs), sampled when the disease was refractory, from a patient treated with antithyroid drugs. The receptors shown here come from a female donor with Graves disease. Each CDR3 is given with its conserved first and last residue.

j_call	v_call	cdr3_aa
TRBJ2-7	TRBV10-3	CAISESGATYEQYF
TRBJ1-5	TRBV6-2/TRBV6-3	CASSPHLGQPQHF
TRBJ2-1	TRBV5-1	CASSETGNNEQFF
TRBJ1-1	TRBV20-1	CSAREYRARLTGIAEAFF
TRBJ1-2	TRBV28	CASTTGNYGYTF
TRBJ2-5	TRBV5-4	CASSASGAAGETQYF
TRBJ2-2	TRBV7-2	CASSLELGSDTGELFF
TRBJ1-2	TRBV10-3	CAIRDRAGGYTF
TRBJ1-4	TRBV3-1	CASSQEDREKLFF
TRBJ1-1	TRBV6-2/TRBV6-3	CASSYSLQGTEAFF
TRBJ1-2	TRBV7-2	CASRIGTGDGYTF
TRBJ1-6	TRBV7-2	CASSPLRGQGFTPLHF
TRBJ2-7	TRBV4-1	CASSQSRLAGIASYEQYF
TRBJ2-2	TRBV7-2	CANSLDRAGGELFF
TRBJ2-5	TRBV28	CASNPGTGGETQYF
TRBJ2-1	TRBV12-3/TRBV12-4	CASSWAQINEQFF
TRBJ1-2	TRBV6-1	CASRQRDGYTF
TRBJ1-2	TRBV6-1	CASSPDIRGDYGYTF
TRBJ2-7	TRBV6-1	CASSYGASGVPSHEQYF
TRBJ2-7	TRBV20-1	CSATPPRSSYEQYF
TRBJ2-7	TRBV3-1	CASAPRYGRAYSYEQYF
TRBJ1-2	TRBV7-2	CASSRADGRAYTF
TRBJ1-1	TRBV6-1	CASTGVGTEAFF
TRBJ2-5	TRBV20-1	CSASVGNQETQYF
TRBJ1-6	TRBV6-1	CASRSSYNSPLHF
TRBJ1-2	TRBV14	CASSRDRSGYTF
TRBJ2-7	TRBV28	CASSLGGSLPYEQYF
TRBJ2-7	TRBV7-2	CASSLSSVNHEQYF
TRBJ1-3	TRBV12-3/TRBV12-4	CASRLTGVSGNTIYF
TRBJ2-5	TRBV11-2	CASSTRASQETQYF
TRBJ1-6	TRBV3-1	CASSQGTGGVYSPLHF
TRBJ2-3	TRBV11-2	CASSLGLAGRLTDTQYF
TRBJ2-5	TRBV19	CASIGRLAGDQETQYF
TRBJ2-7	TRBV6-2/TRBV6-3	CASSYLFRRDRGPYEQYF
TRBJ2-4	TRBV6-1	CASSGDTPYARNIQYF
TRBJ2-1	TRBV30	CAWNRDSSYNGQFF
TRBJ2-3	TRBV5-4	CASSLALATDTQYF
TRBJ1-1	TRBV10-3	CAILPGTGGTEAFF
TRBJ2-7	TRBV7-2	CASSLEGQGDYEQYF
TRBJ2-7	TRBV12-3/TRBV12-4	CASSHTLGALEQYF
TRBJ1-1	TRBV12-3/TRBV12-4	CASRWGPGEAFF
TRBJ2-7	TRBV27	CASSLSGVSHEQYF
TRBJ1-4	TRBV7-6	CASSPTALSEKLFF
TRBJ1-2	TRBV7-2	CASSLDLGVGYGYTF
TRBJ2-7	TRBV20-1	CSARDLGTSGYEQYF
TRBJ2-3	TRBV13	CASSWGWGRTDTQYF
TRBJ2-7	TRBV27	CASSLSLAGQGTYEQYF
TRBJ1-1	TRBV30	CAWTRGGREAFF
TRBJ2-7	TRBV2	CASRGLEQYF